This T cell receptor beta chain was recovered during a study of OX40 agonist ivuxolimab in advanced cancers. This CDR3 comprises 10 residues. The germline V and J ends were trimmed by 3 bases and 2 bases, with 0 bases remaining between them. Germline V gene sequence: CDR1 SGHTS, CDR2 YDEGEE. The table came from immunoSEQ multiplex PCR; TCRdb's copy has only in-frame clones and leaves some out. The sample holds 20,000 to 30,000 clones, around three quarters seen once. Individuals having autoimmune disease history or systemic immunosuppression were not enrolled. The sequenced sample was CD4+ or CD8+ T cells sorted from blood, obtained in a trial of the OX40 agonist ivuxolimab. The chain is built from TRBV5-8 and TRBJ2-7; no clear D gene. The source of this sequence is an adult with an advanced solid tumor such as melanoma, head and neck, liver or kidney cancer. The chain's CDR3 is CASSSYEQYF. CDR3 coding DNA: TGTGCCAGCAGCTCCTACGAGCAGTACTTC.